Listed below are T cell receptor beta chains from one sample, sequenced in a study of blood T cell repertoires in COVID-19. The method was immunoSEQ multiplex PCR; TCRdb's version includes in-frame clones alone and lacks a portion of them. Of hundreds of thousands of clones listed, around nine tenths are singletons. Input material: PBMCs or T cells enriched from blood (not recorded which). Every receptor here comes from a woman aged 45-65 years who had recovered from COVID-19. Both conserved end residues are part of each CDR3. A D gene is named only where the DNA matches it firmly. Expanded clones get a size class; other rows say once, few or many, or leave the size out.

>TRBV18|TRBJ1-5|-|TRBD1
TGTGCCAGCTCACCCGGACAGGGGCTTCAGCCCCAGCATTTT
CASSPGQGLQPQHF
>TRBV5-6|TRBJ2-3|-|-
TGTGCCAGCAGCTTGGTAGCAGATACGCAGTATTTT
CASSLVADTQYF
>TRBV5-1|TRBJ1-2|-|-
TGCGCCAGCAGCTTGGCCGGGGGAGGGTACTATGGCTACACCTTC
CASSLAGGGYYGYTF
>TRBV25-1|TRBJ2-5|-|TRBD1
TGTGCCAGCAGGACAGGGGGTCCCGCGGGGGAGACCCAGTACTTC
CASRTGGPAGETQYF
>TRBV10-3|TRBJ2-3|-|TRBD2
TGTGCCATCCGGGGGGGACCAACCCTGAAGAGCACAGATACGCAGTATTTT
CAIRGGPTLKSTDTQYF
>TRBV10-1|TRBJ2-7|once|-
TGCGCCAGCAGTGAGTCTTTGGGGGGACTTGCGACGCAGTACTTC
CASSESLGGLATQYF
>TRBV5-1|TRBJ2-2|-|-
TGCGCCAGCAACCGGGACTCTCCGAACACCGGGGAGCTGTTTTTT
CASNRDSPNTGELFF
>TRBV7-2|TRBJ1-2|-|-
TGTGCCAGCAGCTTAAACCCCCCCGACAGGCAAAGGGGCTACACCTTC
CASSLNPPDRQRGYTF
>TRBV5-1|TRBJ2-5|-|TRBD2
TGCGCCAGCAGCCCCCCCCTAGCGGGAGGCCAGACCCAGTACTTC
CASSPPLAGGQTQYF
>TRBV7-3|TRBJ2-1|-|TRBD2
TGTGCCAGCAGCTTGGGACTAGCGGATTCCTACAATGAGCAGTTCTTC
CASSLGLADSYNEQFF
>TRBV9|TRBJ1-5|-|-
TGTGCCAGCAGCGGCGGACAGTTCAATCAGCCCCAGCATTTT
CASSGGQFNQPQHF
>TRBV18|TRBJ1-2|-|TRBD1
TGTGCCAGCTCCGCATTGACAGGGATCAACTATGGCTACACCTTC
CASSALTGINYGYTF
>TRBV5-1|TRBJ2-7|-|TRBD2
TGCGCCAGCAGCTTAGGACTAGCGGGAGTAGAGCAATACTTC
CASSLGLAGVEQYF
>TRBV30|TRBJ2-5|-|TRBD2
TGTGCCTCCACCGGGACTAGCGGCACAGTCCAAGAGACCCAGTACTTC
CASTGTSGTVQETQYF
>TRBV7-9|TRBJ1-1|once|-
TGTGCCAGCAGCTTGGGAGGTGAAGCTTTCTTT
CASSLGGEAFF
>TRBV12-3/TRBV12-4|TRBJ1-1|-|-
TGTGCCAGCAGTTTAGGGGGAGGAGCTTTCTTT
CASSLGGGAFF
>TRBV15|TRBJ2-7|few|TRBD2
TGTGCCACCAGCATCCGGCCTGAGGGAGGGGTCGAGCAGTACTTC
CATSIRPEGGVEQYF
>TRBV19|TRBJ2-7|-|-
TGTGCCAGTAGTATAGGAGCAACGGGCTACGAGCAGTACTTC
CASSIGATGYEQYF
>TRBV14|TRBJ1-2|once|-
TGTGCCAGCAGCCAAGCAAACAGAAACTATGGCTACACCTTC
CASSQANRNYGYTF
>TRBV5-1|TRBJ2-1|-|-
TGCGCCAGCAGCCCCCGAAGTGGTAGCGGAGAATACAATGAGCAGTTCTTC
CASSPRSGSGEYNEQFF
>TRBV27|TRBJ1-2|few|-
TGTGCCAGCAGTTATTCTTTCGGGTCGAACTATGGCTACACCTTC
CASSYSFGSNYGYTF
>TRBV2|TRBJ2-7|-|TRBD2
TGTGCCAGCAAGCGGGAAGCGACCTCTGAGCAGTACTTC
CASKREATSEQYF
>TRBV18|TRBJ1-4|-|TRBD1
TGTGCCAGCTCACCGGGACAGGGGGCCCTTCGGTCTGAAAAACTGTTTTTT
CASSPGQGALRSEKLFF
>TRBV12-3/TRBV12-4|TRBJ2-1|-|-
TGTGCCAGCGCCGGGATGTCCTACAATGAGCAGTTCTTC
CASAGMSYNEQFF
>TRBV7-2|TRBJ2-3|-|TRBD1
TGTGCCAGCAGCCGGACAGGGGGCCGGACAGATACGCAGTATTTT
CASSRTGGRTDTQYF